This T cell receptor (beta chain) came from a study of siplizumab effects on memory and regulatory T cells (dated by TCRdb to the late 2010s). In the study overall: The effect of the anti-CD2 antibody siplizumab on alloreactive T-cell subsets was examined in allogeneic mixed lymphocyte reactions constructed from human PBMCs. Broad study findings and their caveats: The suppressive function of proliferating Tregs from siplizumab cultures was not functionally confirmed. Greater diversity appeared to be present in unstimulated naive T cells than in memory T cells, and a substantial contribution to the alloresponse seemed to be made by naive cells. Roughly 75-95% of proliferating CD4+ or CD8+ clones could not be assigned a naive or memory phenotype. Of the alloreactive CD4+ clones that could be mapped, the Treg-derived share averaged about 63% with siplizumab compared with around 25% in control reactions. The cumulative frequency of alloreactive sequences that could be traced back to unstimulated CD4+ memory T cells was significantly reduced by siplizumab. Sequences below about 10^-5 frequency were poorly captured, so only a minor fraction of alloreactive clones could be mapped to unstimulated subsets.

With respect to this clone: The clone's antigen remains unknown. Base qualities are not at hand, and no much larger clone is one base apart.

The library came from the immunoSEQ multiplex PCR assay. Each sample had 9 x 10^4 or so TCR templates assayed by the deep sequencing platform. Genomic DNA extracted from sorted T cells was used for TCRbeta CDR3 sequencing. In the original analysis: Clonal analysis of TCRbeta CDR3 data was done in the R programming language. Alloreactive CD4+ and CD8+ clones were defined by comparing unstimulated samples with post-reaction CFSE-low samples. Regulatory or non-regulatory origin was assigned to alloreactive CD4+ clones by matching of sequences to sorted unstimulated Treg and non-Treg repertoires. What TCRdb holds here is the immuneACCESS table cut down to in-frame rearrangements. Part of the clones is not present; checked against another copy, under half of the missing clones reflect an unresolved V gene, and the others are unexplained. For V, J and clone size, that table is used; D and trimming come from the DNA. The sample has some 100,000 clones on record, 91% of them singletons. The ten largest make up roughly 2.6% of the sample.

Sorted unstimulated T cells and proliferating T cells recovered from mixed lymphocyte reactions underwent TCRbeta CDR3 sequencing. Fresh whole blood from over eight HLA-typed healthy donors served as the source for isolating PBMCs. The germline V gene supplies CDR1 SGHDT and CDR2 YYEEEE. At the junction V is shortened by 0 bases and J by 9 bases, with 9 bases in between. From the cysteine through the phenylalanine, the CDR3 covers 13 amino acids. Solely the CDR3 DNA is kept, with 39 bases framed from the first base. The sequence derives from a human donor in good health. Some clones in this sample may be carry-over from other donors' samples. Sequencing used CD4+ T cells sorted from blood. The sequence is built from TRBV5-6 and TRBJ2-2, with the D gene uncertain. DNA sequence: TGTGCCAGCAGCTTGGATACCCGGAGGGAGCTGTTTTTT. It translates as CASSLDTRRELFF. The reference TRBV5-6 and TRBJ2-2 proteins fill in what lies around the CDR3, so the full variable domain reads DAGVTQSPTHLIKTRGQQVTLRCSPKSGHDTVSWYQQALGQGPQFIFQYYEEEERQRGNFPDRFSGHQFPNYSSELNVNALLLGDSALYLCASSLDTRRELFFGEGSRLTVL.